This entry features one T cell receptor beta chain sequence. The method was immunoSEQ multiplex PCR; TCRdb's version includes in-frame clones alone and lacks a portion of them. The table lists more than 55,000 clones, around 90% of them singletons. The data were obtained in a study of T cell changes during pregnancy in multiple sclerosis. Trimming took 0 bases from V and 9 from J; bases not matched to a gene: 12. The germline gives CDR1 MGHDK, CDR2 SYGVNS. The CDR3 runs to 16 residues. This material consisted of peripheral blood, taken in the third trimester of pregnancy. The chain employs TRBV25-1 and TRBJ2-7; 9 nucleotides agree with TRBD2. The sequence derives from a female donor with multiple sclerosis, enrolled in a pregnancy study. The CDR3 loop is CASSEYIGASGKGQYF. The DNA of the CDR3 is TGTGCCAGCAGTGAATACATCGGGGCTAGCGGGAAGGGGCAGTACTTC.